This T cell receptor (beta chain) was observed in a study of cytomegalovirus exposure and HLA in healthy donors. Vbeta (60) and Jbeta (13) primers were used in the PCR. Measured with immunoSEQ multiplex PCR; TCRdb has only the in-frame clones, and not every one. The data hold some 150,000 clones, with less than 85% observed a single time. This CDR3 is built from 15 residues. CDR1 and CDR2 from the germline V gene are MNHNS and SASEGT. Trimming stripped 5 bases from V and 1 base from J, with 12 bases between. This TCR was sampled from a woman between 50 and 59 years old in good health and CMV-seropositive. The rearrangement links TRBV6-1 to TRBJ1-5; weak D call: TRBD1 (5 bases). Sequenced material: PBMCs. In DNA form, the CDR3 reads TGTGCCAGCAGTTCGCAACGGACAAGCAATCAGCCCCAGCATTTT. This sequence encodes CASSSQRTSNQPQHF.